This T cell receptor beta chain was captured in a study of blood T cell repertoires in COVID-19. At the level of the study: Samples came from the United States, Italy and Spain, spanning acute and convalescent COVID-19. The analysed material was cDNA or gDNA that came from T cells, B-cell-depleted T cells, or PBMCs.

As handled by the study authors: The assay estimated nucleated cells by amplifying reference gene primers. The repertoire was sequenced with immunoSEQ multiplex PCR; TCRdb's copy has only in-frame clones and lacks some. V, J and clone size reflect that table, while D and trimming were determined from the DNA. This sample has 110,000 to 150,000 clones, with 80% to 90% found just once. The germline V gene has CDR1 MGHDK and CDR2 SYGVNS. The CDR3 extends over 11 amino acids. V was clipped by 5 bases and J by 4 bases, with 5 bases between them. The receptor comes from a woman aged 45-60 years with acute or convalescent COVID-19. The sequenced sample was peripheral blood. The V and J genes are TRBV25-1 and TRBJ1-2; D gene unclear. The CDR3 region is CASSPSYGYTF. Written as DNA, the CDR3 is TGTGCCAGCAGTCCCAGCTATGGCTACACCTTC.